A single sample is the source of the 17 T cell receptor beta chains below, sequenced in a study of spatial heterogeneity in lung cancer (dated by TCRdb to the late 2010s). Study-wide conclusions, independent of this receptor: A correlation was observed between the number of expanded intratumoral alpha and beta TCRs and the tumor nonsynonymous mutation count.

The time point label on this specimen signifies: sample taken at primary tumor resection. Antigens for these TCRs are unknown. Library generation was performed with 5' RACE. This sample was sequenced with a NextSeq 500. TCRdb ran its own pipeline on the public reads, namely fastp trimming at Q25 and MiXCR clone calling, and kept in-frame beta chains. CDR3 protein duplicates are merged, each entry listing the most common genes and DNA. The sample data list about 13,000 distinct CDR3 sequences, and around 3.8% of these were observed just once. In total, the top ten clones hold around 8% of the sample. The sample was lung tumor tissue, taken at surgery. These TCRs come from a male donor with early-stage non-small cell lung cancer.

This clonotype was observed a handful of times. The chain joins TRBV6-5 to TRBJ1-3; the D is unclear. This CDR3 comprises 17 residues. Trimming cost V 0 bases and J 6 bases, with 18 bases left between them. Germline loops: CDR1 MNHEY, CDR2 SVGAGI. The CDR3 here is CASSYSLRGGRLNTIYF. The DNA of the CDR3 is TGTGCCAGCAGTTACTCCCTCCGGGGAGGACGATTAAACACCATATATTTT.

This clonotype was detected ten times or more. The chain combines TRBV15 with TRBJ2-1; D is perhaps TRBD1 or TRBD2 (5 bases each). Looked up from germline, CDR1 is LNHNV and CDR2 is YYDKDF (reference sequence). V was trimmed by 1 base and J by 5 bases, leaving 6 bases between them. CDR3 length equals 13 residues. CDR3 DNA: TGTGCCACCAGCAGAGGAGGGGACAATGAGCAGTTCTTC. Amino acid sequence: CATSRGGDNEQFF.

This clonotype was counted ten times or more. J is TRBJ1-2 and V is TRBV29-1, with 7 bases fitting TRBD1. The CDR3 spans 13 residues. CDR1 is SQVTM, CDR2 ANQGSEA, per germline. V lost 6 bases and J lost 12; bases outside the gene matches: 16. The CDR3 loop is CSVMPGTASGDTF. CDR3 nucleotides: TGCAGCGTCATGCCCGGGACAGCCTCGGGCGACACCTTC.

Many counts were recorded for this clonotype. The chain carries TRBV7-9 and TRBJ2-5; TRBD2 might be the D (6 bases). The CDR3 contains 15 residues. The V gene lost 4 bases and the J gene lost 2 bases, with 14 bases spanning the gap. The V gene's germline CDR1 is SEHNR and CDR2 FQNEAQ (reference sequence). Here the CDR3 reads CASSSPSGQQETQYF. CDR3 nucleotide sequence: TGTGCCAGCAGCTCCCCCAGCGGGCAGCAAGAGACCCAGTACTTC. Full variable domain (missing parts from reference TRBV7-9 and TRBJ2-5): DTGVSQNPRHKITKRGQNVTFRCDPISEHNRLYWYRQTLGQGPEFLTYFQNEAQLEKSRLLSDRFSAERPKGSFSTLEIQRTEQGDSAMYLCASSSPSGQQETQYFGPGTRLLVL.

The V call is TRBV29-1, the J call TRBJ2-1; D might be TRBD2 (6 bases). V was shortened by 3 bases and J by 0 bases, with 9 bases between the two germline ends. Germline-derived CDR1 and CDR2 are SQVTM and ANQGSEA. The CDR3 consists of 14 residues. CDR3 bases: TGCAGCGTTGAGCGGGGATTCTCCTACAATGAGCAGTTCTTC. Encoded protein: CSVERGFSYNEQFF.

In this sample, this clonotype turned up many times. The J gene is TRBJ1-6, the V gene TRBV4-1; 7 bases align to TRBD1. Trimming cost V 1 base and J 8 bases; bases outside gene matches: 8. This CDR3 has 16 residues. Germline V gene lookup returns CDR1 MGHRA and CDR2 YSYEKL. As DNA, the CDR3 is TGCGCCAGCAGCCAAGGGGACAGCAGGAGGGATTCACCCCTCCACTTT. This codes for CASSQGDSRRDSPLHF.

This clonotype was observed at least ten times. This chain connects TRBV19 to TRBJ2-5; D gene ambiguous. This CDR3 contains 13 residues. Trimming took off 5 bases at V and 5 bases at J, with 12 bases between the two ends. Germline V gene sequence: CDR1 LNHDA, CDR2 SQIVND (reference sequence). The CDR3 loop is CASSFRAQETQYF. The DNA for the CDR3 is TGTGCCAGTAGTTTCCGGGCTCAGGAGACCCAGTACTTC.

Concerning this clonotype itself: As the CDR3 is not closed by the conserved phenylalanine or tryptophan, this likely results from a read error. The chain has TRBV20-1 and TRBJ2-3; TRBD2 might be the D (6 bases). Per the germline V gene, CDR1 is DFQATT and CDR2 is SNEGSKA (reference sequence). CDR3 length equals 10 residues. V shed 6 bases and J shed 6 bases, with 7 bases lying between them. CDR3 DNA sequence: TGCAGTGCGAGCGGGGATACGCAGTATTGT. Translated: CSASGDTQYC.

This clonotype has more than one count but fewer than ten. The DNA for the CDR3 is TGTGCCAGCAGTTACGGGACAGCCGGCGTAGATACGCAGTATTTT. This gives the protein CASSYGTAGVDTQYF. This chain joins TRBV6-5 and TRBJ2-3; 7 bases match TRBD1. The length of the CDR3 is 15 residues. Germline loops: CDR1 MNHEY, CDR2 SVGAGI. V shed 2 bases and J 5 bases; nucleotides not matched to a gene: 7.

This clonotype is categorized as medium-sized. The genes are TRBV20-1 and TRBJ1-5; D is ambiguous. Trimming removed 1 base from V and 3 bases from J, with 10 bases in between. The CDR3 is 14 residues long. Germline V gene data show CDR1 as DFQATT and CDR2 as SNEGSKA (reference sequence). The CDR3 coding sequence is TGCAGTGCTAGAGCAGGTCGGATCAATCAGCCCCAGCATTTT. Translated, it gives CSARAGRINQPQHF.

The chain combines TRBV5-1 with TRBJ2-3; D possibly corresponds to TRBD2 (5 bases). V was clipped by 0 bases and J by 2 bases, with 13 bases between them. The CDR3 covers 16 residues. Germline assignment: CDR1 SGHRS and CDR2 YFSETQ. CDR3 bases: TGCGCCAGCAGCTTGGGGCGGCCGGGGTCCACAGATACGCAGTATTTT. Amino acids: CASSLGRPGSTDTQYF.

The table lists this clonotype with many counts. V is TRBV10-3 and J is TRBJ2-1; TRBD1 might be the D (5 bases). The length of the CDR3 is 13 residues. V lost 1 base, J lost 6 bases, and 7 bases lay in between. Germline CDR1 ENHRY, CDR2 SYGVKD. The CDR3 here is CAISELQGNEQFF. The CDR3 DNA follows: TGTGCCATCAGTGAGTTGCAGGGCAATGAGCAGTTCTTC.

This clonotype was seen at least ten times. The V and J genes are TRBV20-1 and TRBJ2-3; 11 positions match TRBD2. Germline V gene lookup returns CDR1 DFQATT and CDR2 SNEGSKA (reference sequence). This CDR3 contains 19 residues. J gave up 0 bases and V 1 base, and 12 bases lay outside the gene matches. The DNA for the CDR3 is TGCAGTGCTAGAGCCCCGGTGGGACTAGCGGCCCCTAGCACAGATACGCAGTATTTT. Residues: CSARAPVGLAAPSTDTQYF.

This clonotype was seen ten or more times. The V call is TRBV27, the J call TRBJ2-7, with 9 bases that match TRBD1. Germline V gives CDR1 MNHEY, CDR2 SMNVEV (reference sequence). The CDR3 contains 13 residues. CDR3 nucleotides: TGCACCAGCAGTTCCCGGACAGGGGACGAGCAGTACGTC. Its protein product is CTSSSRTGDEQYV.

Many counts were recorded for this clonotype. This chain uses TRBV5-5 with TRBJ1-2; maybe TRBD1 (6 bases). CDR1 and CDR2 (germline): SGHKS, YYEKEE (reference sequence). The germline V and J ends were trimmed by 1 base and 2 bases, with 9 bases remaining between them. This CDR3 has 14 residues. The CDR3: CASSLRRGNYGYTF. The CDR3 DNA is TGTGCCAGCAGCTTGAGGAGGGGGAACTATGGCTACACCTTC.

This clonotype was seen at least ten times. V gene TRBV20-1 combines with J gene TRBJ2-3; 9 nucleotides agree with TRBD2. CDR3 length equals 15 residues. With 2 bases clipped from V and 6 bases from J, the junction kept 9 bases outside the gene matches. CDR1 and CDR2 (germline): DFQATT, SNEGSKA (reference sequence). The CDR3 protein is CSARPSAGGRDTQYF. The DNA of the CDR3 is TGCAGTGCTAGACCCTCGGCGGGAGGGCGGGATACGCAGTATTTT.

This clonotype rates as medium-sized (0.01 to 0.1%). This rearrangement joins TRBV19 to TRBJ2-5; TRBD1 is a possible D gene (5 bases). V shed 6 bases and J shed 0 bases, with 14 bases lying between them. Germline lookup yields CDR1 LNHDA and CDR2 SQIVND (reference sequence). The CDR3 spans 15 residues. The CDR3 DNA is TGTGCCAGTAGAAGGTCCTGGGGCTACCAAGAGACCCAGTACTTC. This codes for CASRRSWGYQETQYF. Drawing the rest from reference TRBV19 and TRBJ2-5, the complete variable domain is DGGITQSPKYLFRKEGQNVTLSCEQNLNHDAMYWYRQDPGQGLRLIYYSQIVNDFQKGDIAEGYSVSREKKESFPLTVTSAQKNPTAFYLCASRRSWGYQETQYFGPGTRLLVL.